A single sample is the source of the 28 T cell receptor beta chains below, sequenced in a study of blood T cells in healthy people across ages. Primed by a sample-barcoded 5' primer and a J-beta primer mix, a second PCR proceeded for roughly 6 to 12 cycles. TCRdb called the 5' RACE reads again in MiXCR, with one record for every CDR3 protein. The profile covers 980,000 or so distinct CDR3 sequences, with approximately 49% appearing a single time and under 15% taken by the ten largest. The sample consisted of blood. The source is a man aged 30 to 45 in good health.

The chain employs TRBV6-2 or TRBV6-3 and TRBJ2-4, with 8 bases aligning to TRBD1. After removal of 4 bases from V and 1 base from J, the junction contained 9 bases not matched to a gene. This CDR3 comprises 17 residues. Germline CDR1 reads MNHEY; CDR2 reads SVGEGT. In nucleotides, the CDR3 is TGTGCCAGCAGTTTCGGACAGGGCCTAGAGGCCAAAAACATTCAGTACTTC. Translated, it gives CASSFGQGLEAKNIQYF.

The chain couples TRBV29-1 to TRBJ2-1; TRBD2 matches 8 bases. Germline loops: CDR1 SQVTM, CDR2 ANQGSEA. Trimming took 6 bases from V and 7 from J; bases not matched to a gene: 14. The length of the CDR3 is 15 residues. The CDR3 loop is CSVNPSGSGGNEQFF. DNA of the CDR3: TGCAGCGTAAACCCAAGCGGGAGTGGGGGGAATGAGCAGTTCTTC.

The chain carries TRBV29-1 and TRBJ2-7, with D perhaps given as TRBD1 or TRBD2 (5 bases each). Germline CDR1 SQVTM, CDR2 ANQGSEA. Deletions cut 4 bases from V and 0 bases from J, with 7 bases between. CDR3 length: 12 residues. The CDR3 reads CSVGGSSYEQYF. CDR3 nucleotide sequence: TGCAGCGTTGGGGGGAGCTCCTACGAGCAGTACTTC.

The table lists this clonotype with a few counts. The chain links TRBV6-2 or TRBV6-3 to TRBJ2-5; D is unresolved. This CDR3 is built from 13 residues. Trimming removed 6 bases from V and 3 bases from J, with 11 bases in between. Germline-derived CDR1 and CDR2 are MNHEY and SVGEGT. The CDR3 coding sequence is TGTGCCAGCAGCCACGCTCTCGAAGAGACCCAGTACTTC. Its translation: CASSHALEETQYF.

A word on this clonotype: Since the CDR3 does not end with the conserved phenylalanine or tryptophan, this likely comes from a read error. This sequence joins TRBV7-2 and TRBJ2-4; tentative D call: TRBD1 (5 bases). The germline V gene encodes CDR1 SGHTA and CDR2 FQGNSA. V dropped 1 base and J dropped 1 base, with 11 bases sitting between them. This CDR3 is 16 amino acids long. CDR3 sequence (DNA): TGTGCCAGCAGCTTAGATGGGGCTTTGGCCAAAAACATTCAGTACTCC. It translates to CASSLDGALAKNIQYS.

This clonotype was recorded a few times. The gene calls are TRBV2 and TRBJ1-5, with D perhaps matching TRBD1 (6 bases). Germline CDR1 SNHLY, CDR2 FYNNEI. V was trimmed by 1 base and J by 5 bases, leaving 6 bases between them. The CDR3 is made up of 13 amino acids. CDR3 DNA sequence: TGTGCCAGCAGTGAAGAGGGGGATCAGCCCCAGCATTTT. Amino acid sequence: CASSEEGDQPQHF. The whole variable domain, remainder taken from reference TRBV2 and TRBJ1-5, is EPEVTQTPSHQVTQMGQEVILRCVPISNHLYFYWYRQILGQKVEFLVSFYNNEISEKSEIFDDQFSVERPDGSNFTLKIRSTKLEDSAMYFCASSEEGDQPQHFGDGTRLSIL.

The CDR3 coding sequence is TGTGCCAGCAGCCAAGGGGCAGGGGGCGGAAGTGACTATGGCTACACCTTC. It translates to CASSQGAGGGSDYGYTF. V is TRBV4-2 and J is TRBJ1-2, with 8 bases that match TRBD1. The ends lost 1 base at V and 3 bases at J; junction bases unmatched: 10. The germline gives CDR1 LGHNA, CDR2 YNFKEQ. This CDR3 region has 17 residues.

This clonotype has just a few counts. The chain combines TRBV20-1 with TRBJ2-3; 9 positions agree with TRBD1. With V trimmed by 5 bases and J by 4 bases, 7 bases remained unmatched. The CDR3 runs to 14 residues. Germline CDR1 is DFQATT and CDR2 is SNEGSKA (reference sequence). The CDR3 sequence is CSAPRDRDPDTQYF. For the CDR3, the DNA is TGCAGTGCTCCCCGGGACAGGGATCCAGATACGCAGTATTTT.

The CDR3 sequence is CASSLIRGSNEKLFF. CDR3 bases: TGCGCCAGCAGCTTGATCAGGGGTAGTAATGAAAAACTGTTTTTT. V and J are TRBV5-1 and TRBJ1-4, with a possible D match to TRBD1 (6 bases). V lost 1 base to trimming and J lost 4 bases, with 11 bases between them. The CDR3 sequence is 15 residues long. CDR1 is SGHRS and CDR2 is YFSETQ in the germline V gene.

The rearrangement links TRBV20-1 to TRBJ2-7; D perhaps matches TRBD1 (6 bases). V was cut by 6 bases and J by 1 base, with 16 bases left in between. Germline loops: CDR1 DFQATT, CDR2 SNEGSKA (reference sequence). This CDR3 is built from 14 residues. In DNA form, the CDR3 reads TGCAGTGCAAAAGCAGGACAGAGGTCCTACGAGCAGTACTTC. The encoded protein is CSAKAGQRSYEQYF.

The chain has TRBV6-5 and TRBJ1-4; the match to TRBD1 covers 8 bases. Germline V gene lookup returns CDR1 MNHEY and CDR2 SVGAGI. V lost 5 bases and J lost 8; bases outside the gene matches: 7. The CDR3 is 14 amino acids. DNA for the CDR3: TGTGCCAGCAGTAGACAGGGGTTGAGAGAAAAACTGTTTTTT. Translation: CASSRQGLREKLFF.

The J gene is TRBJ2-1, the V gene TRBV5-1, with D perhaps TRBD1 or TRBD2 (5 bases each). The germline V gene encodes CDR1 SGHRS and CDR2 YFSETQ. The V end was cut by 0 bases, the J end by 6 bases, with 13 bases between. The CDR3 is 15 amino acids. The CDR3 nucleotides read TGCGCCAGCAGCTTGGGGGAGTGGGGCACCAATGAGCAGTTCTTC. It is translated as CASSLGEWGTNEQFF.

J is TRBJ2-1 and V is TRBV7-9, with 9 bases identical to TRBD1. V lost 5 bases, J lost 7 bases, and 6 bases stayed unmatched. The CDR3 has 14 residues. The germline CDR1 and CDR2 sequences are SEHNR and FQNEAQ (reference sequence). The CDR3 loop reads CASSRSQGANEQFF. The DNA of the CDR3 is TGTGCCAGCAGCCGGTCACAGGGGGCGAATGAGCAGTTCTTC.

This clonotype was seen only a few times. In nucleotides, the CDR3 is TGTGCCATCAGTGAGTCTGGCGGGGGGGGATCGTACCAAGAGACCCAGTACTTC. Translation: CAISESGGGGSYQETQYF. The chain uses TRBV10-3 and TRBJ2-5; 9 bases fit TRBD2. CDR3 size: 18 residues. Per germline, CDR1 ENHRY and CDR2 SYGVKD. V shed 0 bases, J shed 0 bases, and the junction held 8 bases outside the gene matches.

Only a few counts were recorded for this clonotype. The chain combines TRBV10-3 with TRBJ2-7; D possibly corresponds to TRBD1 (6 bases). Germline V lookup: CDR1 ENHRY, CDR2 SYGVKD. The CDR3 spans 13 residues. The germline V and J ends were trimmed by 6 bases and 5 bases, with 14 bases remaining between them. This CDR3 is CAISKDRSNEQYF. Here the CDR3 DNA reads TGTGCCATCAGCAAAGACAGGTCCAACGAGCAGTACTTC.

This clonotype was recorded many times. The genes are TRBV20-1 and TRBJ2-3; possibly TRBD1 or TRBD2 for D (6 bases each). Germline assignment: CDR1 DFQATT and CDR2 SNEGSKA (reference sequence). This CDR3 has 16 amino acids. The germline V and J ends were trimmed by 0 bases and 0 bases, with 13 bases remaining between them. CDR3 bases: TGCAGTGCTAGAGATCTCCGGGGGCTAAGCACAGATACGCAGTATTTT. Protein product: CSARDLRGLSTDTQYF.

The CDR3 sequence is CASSPLENRRGYTF. The CDR3, as DNA: TGTGCCAGCAGCCCCCTAGAAAACCGGCGTGGCTACACCTTC. This chain links TRBV3-1 with TRBJ1-2, with no clear D. V was trimmed by 4 bases and J by 7 bases, leaving 16 bases between them. Germline V gene sequence: CDR1 LGHDT, CDR2 YNNKEL (reference sequence). The CDR3 runs 14 residues.

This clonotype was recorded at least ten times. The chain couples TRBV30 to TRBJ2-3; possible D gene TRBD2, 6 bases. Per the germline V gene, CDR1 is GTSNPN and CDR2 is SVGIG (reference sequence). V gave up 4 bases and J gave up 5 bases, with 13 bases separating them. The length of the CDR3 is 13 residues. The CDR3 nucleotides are TGTGCCTGGAACCCGGGAGCAGGAGATACGCAGTATTTT. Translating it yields CAWNPGAGDTQYF.

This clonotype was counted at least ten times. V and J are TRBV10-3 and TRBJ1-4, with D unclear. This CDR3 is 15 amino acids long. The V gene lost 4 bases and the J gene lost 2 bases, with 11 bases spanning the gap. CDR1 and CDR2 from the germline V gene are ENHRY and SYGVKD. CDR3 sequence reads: CAISGAAATNEKLFF. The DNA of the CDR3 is TGTGCCATCAGTGGAGCCGCGGCTACTAATGAAAAACTGTTTTTT.

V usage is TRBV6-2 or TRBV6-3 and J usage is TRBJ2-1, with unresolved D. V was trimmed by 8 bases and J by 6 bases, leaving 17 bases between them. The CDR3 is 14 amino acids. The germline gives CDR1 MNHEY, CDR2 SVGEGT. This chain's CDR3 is CASVNKVGGNEQFF. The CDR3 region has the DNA TGTGCCAGCGTCAATAAGGTTGGTGGCAATGAGCAGTTCTTC.

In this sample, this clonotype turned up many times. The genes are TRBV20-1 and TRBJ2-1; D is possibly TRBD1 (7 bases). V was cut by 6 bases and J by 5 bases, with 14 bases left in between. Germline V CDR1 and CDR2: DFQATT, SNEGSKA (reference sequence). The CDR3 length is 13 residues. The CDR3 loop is CSAPAGQNNEQFF. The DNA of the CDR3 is TGCAGTGCCCCCGCGGGACAGAACAATGAGCAGTTCTTC.

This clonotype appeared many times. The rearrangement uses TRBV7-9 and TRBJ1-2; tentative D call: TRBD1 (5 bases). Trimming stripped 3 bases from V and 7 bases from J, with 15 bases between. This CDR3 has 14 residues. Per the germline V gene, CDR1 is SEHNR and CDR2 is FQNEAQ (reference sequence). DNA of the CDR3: TGTGCCAGCAGCTTGGGGACTGACGGAGGTGGCTACACCTTC. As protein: CASSLGTDGGGYTF. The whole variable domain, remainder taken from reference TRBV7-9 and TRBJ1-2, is DTGVSQNPRHKITKRGQNVTFRCDPISEHNRLYWYRQTLGQGPEFLTYFQNEAQLEKSRLLSDRFSAERPKGSFSTLEIQRTEQGDSAMYLCASSLGTDGGGYTFGSGTRLTVV.

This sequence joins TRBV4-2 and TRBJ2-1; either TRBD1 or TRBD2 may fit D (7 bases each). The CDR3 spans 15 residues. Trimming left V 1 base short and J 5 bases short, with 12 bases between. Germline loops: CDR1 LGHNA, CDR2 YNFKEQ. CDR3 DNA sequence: TGTGCCAGCAGCCAAGGCCAGGGGGGGCACAATGAGCAGTTCTTC. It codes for CASSQGQGGHNEQFF.

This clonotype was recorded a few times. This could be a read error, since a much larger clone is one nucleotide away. The CDR3 spells CASGGELGDIQYF. CDR3 DNA sequence: TGTGCCAGCGGGGGGGAGTTGGGAGACATTCAGTACTTC. This chain links TRBV10-3 with TRBJ2-4, with 9 bases aligning to TRBD2. V gave up 10 bases and J gave up 8 bases; unmatched junction bases: 9. Per germline, CDR1 ENHRY and CDR2 SYGVKD. The CDR3 has 13 residues.

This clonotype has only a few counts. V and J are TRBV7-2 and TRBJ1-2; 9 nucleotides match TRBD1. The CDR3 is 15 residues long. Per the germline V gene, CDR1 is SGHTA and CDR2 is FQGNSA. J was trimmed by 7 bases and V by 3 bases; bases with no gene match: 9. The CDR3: CASSFHRGRDAGYTF. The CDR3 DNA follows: TGTGCCAGCAGCTTCCACAGGGGGCGAGATGCTGGCTACACCTTC.

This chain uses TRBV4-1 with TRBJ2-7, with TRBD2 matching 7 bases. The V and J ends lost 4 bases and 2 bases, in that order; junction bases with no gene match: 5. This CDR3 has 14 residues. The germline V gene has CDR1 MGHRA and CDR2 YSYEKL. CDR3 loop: CASSPGGSTYEQYF. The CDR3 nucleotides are TGCGCCAGCAGCCCCGGGGGGTCGACCTACGAGCAGTACTTC.

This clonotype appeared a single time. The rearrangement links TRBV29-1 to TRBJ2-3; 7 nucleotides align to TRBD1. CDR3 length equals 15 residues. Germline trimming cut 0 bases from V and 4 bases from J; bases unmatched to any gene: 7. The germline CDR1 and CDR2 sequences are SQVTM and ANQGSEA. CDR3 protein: CSVEDRGTAPDTQYF. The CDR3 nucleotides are TGCAGCGTTGAAGATCGTGGGACAGCACCAGATACGCAGTATTTT.

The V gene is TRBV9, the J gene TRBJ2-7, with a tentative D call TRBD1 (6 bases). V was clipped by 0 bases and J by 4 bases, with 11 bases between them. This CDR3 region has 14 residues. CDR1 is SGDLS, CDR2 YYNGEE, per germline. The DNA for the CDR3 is TGTGCCAGCAGCGTAGAGCCAGGACAGTACGAGCAGTACTTC. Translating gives CASSVEPGQYEQYF.